Sequencing of this T cell receptor (beta chain) was carried out in a study of CD8+ T cells in alopecia areata. V lost 1 base and J lost 0, with 7 bases in between. Germline V lookup: CDR1 NNHDY, CDR2 SYVADS. This CDR3 has 14 residues. As the sequencing template, cDNA was produced by extracting RNA and reverse transcribing it. Repertoires were generated with immunoSEQ multiplex PCR, while TCRdb's copy carries only in-frame clones and drops some. The sample yields about 110,000 clones, without any singletons. As concerns this clone: These gene names are mouse names. Read data end 4 residues before the CDR3 end; the end is taken from the germline J gene.

V and J are TRBV13-3 and TRBJ1-1; D unresolved. Sample: lesional skin. The TCR comes from a C3H/HeJ mouse with alopecia areata. This mouse strain has H2-k as its MHC haplotype. The sequenced part of the CDR3 DNA is TGTGCCAGCAGTGATTACAAATCAAACACA. This codes for CASSDYKSNT. The whole CDR3 region reads CASSDYKSNTEVFF.